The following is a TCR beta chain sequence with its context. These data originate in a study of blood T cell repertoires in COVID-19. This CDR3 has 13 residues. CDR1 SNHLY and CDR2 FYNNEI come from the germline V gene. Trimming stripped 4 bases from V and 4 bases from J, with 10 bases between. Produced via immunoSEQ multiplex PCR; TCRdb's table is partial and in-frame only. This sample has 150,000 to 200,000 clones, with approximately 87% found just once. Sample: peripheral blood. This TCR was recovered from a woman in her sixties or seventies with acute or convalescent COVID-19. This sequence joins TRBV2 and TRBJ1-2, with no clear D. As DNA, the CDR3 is TGTGCCAGCAGTGTGACTCTTGGCTATGGCTACACCTTC. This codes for CASSVTLGYGYTF.